The source of this TCR beta chain is a study of blood T cells in healthy people across ages. The second PCR ran about 6 to 12 cycles with a sample-barcoded 5' primer and J-beta primers. MiXCR was run by TCRdb on the 5' RACE reads, yielding one entry per CDR3 protein. The sample includes about 1.4 million distinct CDR3 sequences, 55% to 75% of them seen just once. Note on this clonotype: Its target is not known.

The V segment lost 7 bases and the J segment 8 bases; nucleotides outside the gene matches: 8. The CDR3 has 14 residues. Germline loops: CDR1 MNHEY, CDR2 SVGAGI. Study observations and caveats: The study found more naive CD4+ cells and higher diversity in long-lived than aged donors.

The chain has TRBV6-5 and TRBJ2-1; 10 bases line up with TRBD2. The TCR comes from a man between 18 and 29 years old in good health. The material sequenced was blood. The chain's CDR3 is CASNPSGSSYEQFF. DNA of the CDR3: TGTGCCAGCAATCCTAGCGGGAGTAGCTATGAGCAGTTCTTC.